This T cell receptor (beta chain) originates from a study of naive and memory T cell subsets. Study observations and caveats: Over 95% of naive TCR sequences appeared only once, unlike memory subsets. A few larger clonotypes appeared in naive repertoires, especially CD8, possibly memory cells re-expressing CD45RA. No ground truth validated the naive and memory repertoire findings. TCR abundance followed a power law differing between naive and memory subsets.

Both TRBC1 and TRBC2 were covered by a beta constant-region primer of two equimolar oligonucleotides. Nested alpha and beta constant-region primers with the SP2 primer drove four PCR rounds on ligated cDNA. Via MiXCR, TCRdb re-called the UMI-ligation and nested PCR reads, giving one row per CDR3 protein. Counted here are 95,000 to 110,000 distinct CDR3 sequences, approximately 14% occurring once; the ten biggest clones make up 2.5% to 3%. Germline CDR1 is SGHNT and CDR2 is YENEEA. V was cut by 5 bases and J by 2 bases, with 15 bases left in between. The CDR3 loop spans 15 amino acids. Cells stained for CD3, CD4, CD8, CD45RA and CD27 were sorted into four subsets. In this sample, this clonotype turned up a few times. Antigen specificity is unknown.

Specimen: naive CD8+ T cells from blood. The chain is built from TRBV11-3 and TRBJ1-2; possibly TRBD1 for D (5 bases). The sequence came from a human donor in good health. The CDR3 coding sequence is TGTGCCAGCAGCCCCCCCGGGACGGTAAACTATGGCTACACCTTC. Residues: CASSPPGTVNYGYTF. Together with reference TRBV11-3 and TRBJ1-2, the CDR3 gives the full variable domain: EAGVVQSPRYKIIEKKQPVAFWCNPISGHNTLYWYLQNLGQGPELLIRYENEEAVDDSQLPKDRFSAERLKGVDSTLKIQPAELGDSAVYLCASSPPGTVNYGYTFGSGTRLTVV.